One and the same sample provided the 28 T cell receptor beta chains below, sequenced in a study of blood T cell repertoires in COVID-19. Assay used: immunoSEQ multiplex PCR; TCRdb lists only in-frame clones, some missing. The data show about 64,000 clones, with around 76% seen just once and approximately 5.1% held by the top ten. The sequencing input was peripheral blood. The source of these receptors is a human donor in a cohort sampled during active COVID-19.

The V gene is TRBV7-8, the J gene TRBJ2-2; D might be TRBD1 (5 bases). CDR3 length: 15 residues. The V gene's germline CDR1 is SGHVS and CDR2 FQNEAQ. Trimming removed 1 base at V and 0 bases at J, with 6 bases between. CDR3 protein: CASSLVRANTGELFF. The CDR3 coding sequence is TGTGCCAGCAGCTTAGTCAGGGCGAACACCGGGGAGCTGTTTTTT.

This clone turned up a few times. This CDR3 is CASSFQGAKTYEQYF. Written as DNA, the CDR3 is TGTGCCAGCAGTTTTCAGGGGGCAAAGACCTACGAGCAGTACTTC. The chain couples TRBV27 to TRBJ2-7; 8 bases are a match to TRBD1. This CDR3 has 15 residues. CDR1 and CDR2 (germline): MNHEY, SMNVEV (reference sequence). Unmatched junction bases numbered 6, after V lost 3 bases and J lost 2 bases.

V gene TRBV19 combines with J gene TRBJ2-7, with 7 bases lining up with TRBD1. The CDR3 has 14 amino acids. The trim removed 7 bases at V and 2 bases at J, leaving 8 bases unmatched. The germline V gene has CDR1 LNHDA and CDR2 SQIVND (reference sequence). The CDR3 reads CASNPGQFTYEQYF. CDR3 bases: TGTGCCAGTAATCCGGGACAGTTCACCTACGAGCAGTACTTC.

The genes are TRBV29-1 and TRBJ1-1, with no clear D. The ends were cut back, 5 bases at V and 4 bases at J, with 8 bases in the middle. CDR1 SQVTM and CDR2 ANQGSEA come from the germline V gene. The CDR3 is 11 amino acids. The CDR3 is CSVRWSTEAFF. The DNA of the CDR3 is TGCAGCGTTCGGTGGAGCACTGAAGCTTTCTTT.

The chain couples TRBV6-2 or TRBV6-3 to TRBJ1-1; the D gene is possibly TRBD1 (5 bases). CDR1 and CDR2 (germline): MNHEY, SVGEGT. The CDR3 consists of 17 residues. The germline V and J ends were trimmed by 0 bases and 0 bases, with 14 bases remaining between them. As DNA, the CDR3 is TGTGCCAGCAGTTACTCGAAAGCTAAGGGGATGAACACTGAAGCTTTCTTT. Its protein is CASSYSKAKGMNTEAFF.

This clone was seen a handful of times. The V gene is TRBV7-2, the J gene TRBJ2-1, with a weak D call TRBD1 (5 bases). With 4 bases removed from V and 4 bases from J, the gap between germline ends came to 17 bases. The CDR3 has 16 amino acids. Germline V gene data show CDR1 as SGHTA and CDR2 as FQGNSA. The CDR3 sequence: CASSSKFLQVYNEQFF. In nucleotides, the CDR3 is TGTGCCAGCAGCTCAAAGTTTCTACAGGTTTACAATGAGCAGTTCTTC.

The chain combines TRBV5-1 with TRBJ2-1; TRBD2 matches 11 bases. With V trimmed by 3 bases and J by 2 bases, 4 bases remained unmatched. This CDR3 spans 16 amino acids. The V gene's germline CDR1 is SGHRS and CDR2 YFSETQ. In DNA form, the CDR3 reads TGCGCCAGCAGCTCCGGGACTAGCGGAACCTACAATGAGCAGTTCTTC. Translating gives CASSSGTSGTYNEQFF.

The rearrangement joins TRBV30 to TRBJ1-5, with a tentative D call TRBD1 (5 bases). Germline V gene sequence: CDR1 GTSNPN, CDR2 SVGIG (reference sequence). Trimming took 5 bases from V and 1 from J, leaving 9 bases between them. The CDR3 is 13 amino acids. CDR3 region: CAWDSGSNQPQHF. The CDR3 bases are TGTGCCTGGGACAGTGGGAGCAATCAGCCCCAGCATTTT. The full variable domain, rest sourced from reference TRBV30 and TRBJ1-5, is SQTIHQWPATLVQPVGSPLSLECTVEGTSNPNLYWYRQAAGRGLQLLFYSVGIGQISSEVPQNLSASRPQDRQFILSSKKLLLSDSGFYLCAWDSGSNQPQHFGDGTRLSIL.

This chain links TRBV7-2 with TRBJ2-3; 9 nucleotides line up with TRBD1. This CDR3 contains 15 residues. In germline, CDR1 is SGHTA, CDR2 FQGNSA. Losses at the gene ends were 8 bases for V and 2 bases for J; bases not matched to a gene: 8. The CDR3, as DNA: TGTGCCAGCGCTCGGCAACAGGGGGCCACAGATACGCAGTATTTT. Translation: CASARQQGATDTQYF.

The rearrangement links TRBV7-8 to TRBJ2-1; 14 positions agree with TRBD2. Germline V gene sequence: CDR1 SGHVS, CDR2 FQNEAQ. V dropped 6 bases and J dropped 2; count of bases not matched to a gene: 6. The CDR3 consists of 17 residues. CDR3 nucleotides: TGTGCCAGCAGTCGGCAGACTAGCGGGGGGGCCTACAATGAGCAGTTCTTC. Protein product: CASSRQTSGGAYNEQFF.

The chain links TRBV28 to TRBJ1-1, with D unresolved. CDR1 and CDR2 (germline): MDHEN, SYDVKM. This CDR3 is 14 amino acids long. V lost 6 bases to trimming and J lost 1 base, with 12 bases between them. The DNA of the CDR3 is TGTGCCAGCAGAACACCTGGTACGAACACTGAAGCTTTCTTT. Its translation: CASRTPGTNTEAFF.

The CDR3, as DNA: TGTGCCAGCAGTTACGTCTGGGGGGCCGCGGGGGCCTACGAGCAGTACTTC. Amino acids: CASSYVWGAAGAYEQYF. The gene calls are TRBV6-2 or TRBV6-3 and TRBJ2-7; tentative D call: TRBD2 (7 bases). Germline values: CDR1 MNHEY, CDR2 SVGEGT. This CDR3 is 17 amino acids long. V dropped 2 bases and J dropped 2 bases, with 19 bases sitting between them.

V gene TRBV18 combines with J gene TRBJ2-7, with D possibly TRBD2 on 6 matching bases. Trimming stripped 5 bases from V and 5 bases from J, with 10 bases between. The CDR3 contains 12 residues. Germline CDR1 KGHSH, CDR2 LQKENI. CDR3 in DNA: TGTGCCAGCTCATCGACTAGGGACGAGCAGTACTTC. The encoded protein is CASSSTRDEQYF.

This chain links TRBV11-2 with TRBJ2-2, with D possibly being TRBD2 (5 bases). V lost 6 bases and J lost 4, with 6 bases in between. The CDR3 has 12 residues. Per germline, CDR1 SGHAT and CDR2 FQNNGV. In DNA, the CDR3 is TGTGCCAGCAGTAGCGCCACCGGGGAGCTGTTTTTT. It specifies CASSSATGELFF.

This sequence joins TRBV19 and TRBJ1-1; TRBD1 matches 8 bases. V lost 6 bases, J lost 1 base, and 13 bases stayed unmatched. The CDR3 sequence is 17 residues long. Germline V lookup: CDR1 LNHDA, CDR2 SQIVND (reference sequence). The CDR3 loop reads CASSPIGQGGKNTEAFF. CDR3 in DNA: TGTGCCAGTAGCCCAATCGGACAGGGCGGGAAGAACACTGAAGCTTTCTTT.

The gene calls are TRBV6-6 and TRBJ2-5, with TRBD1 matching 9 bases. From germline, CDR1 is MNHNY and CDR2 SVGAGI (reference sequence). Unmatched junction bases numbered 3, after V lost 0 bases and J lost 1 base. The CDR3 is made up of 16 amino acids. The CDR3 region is CASSYSDRGGQETQYF. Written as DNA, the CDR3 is TGTGCCAGCAGTTACTCGGACAGGGGCGGCCAAGAGACCCAGTACTTC.

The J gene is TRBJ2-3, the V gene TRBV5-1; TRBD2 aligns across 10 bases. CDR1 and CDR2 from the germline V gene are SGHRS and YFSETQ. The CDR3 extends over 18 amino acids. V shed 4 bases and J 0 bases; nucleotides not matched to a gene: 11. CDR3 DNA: TGCGCCAGCAGCCCAGGACTAGCGGTGGGATCTAGCACAGATACGCAGTATTTT. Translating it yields CASSPGLAVGSSTDTQYF.

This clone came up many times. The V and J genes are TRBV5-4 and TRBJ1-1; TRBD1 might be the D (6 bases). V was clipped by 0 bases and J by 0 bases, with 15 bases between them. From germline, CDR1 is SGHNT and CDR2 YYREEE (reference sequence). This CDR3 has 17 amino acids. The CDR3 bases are TGTGCCAGCAGCTTGGCCGGGGGGGCAGGCATGAACACTGAAGCTTTCTTT. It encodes CASSLAGGAGMNTEAFF.

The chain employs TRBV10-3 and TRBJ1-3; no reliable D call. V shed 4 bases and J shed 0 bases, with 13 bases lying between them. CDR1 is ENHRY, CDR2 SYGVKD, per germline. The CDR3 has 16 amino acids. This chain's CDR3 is CAISGWAPRSGNTIYF. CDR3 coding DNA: TGTGCCATCAGTGGGTGGGCTCCACGCTCTGGAAACACCATATATTTT.

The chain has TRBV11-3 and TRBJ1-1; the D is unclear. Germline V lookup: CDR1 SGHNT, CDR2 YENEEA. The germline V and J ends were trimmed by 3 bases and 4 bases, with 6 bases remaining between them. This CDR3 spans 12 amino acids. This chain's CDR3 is CASSFGGTEAFF. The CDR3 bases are TGTGCCAGCAGCTTTGGAGGCACTGAAGCTTTCTTT.

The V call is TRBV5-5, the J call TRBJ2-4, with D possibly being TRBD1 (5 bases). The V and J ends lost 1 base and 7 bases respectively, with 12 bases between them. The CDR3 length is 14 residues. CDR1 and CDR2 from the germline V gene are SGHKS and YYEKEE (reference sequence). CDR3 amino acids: CASSLRRQTNIQYF. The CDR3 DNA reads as TGTGCCAGCAGCTTGAGGCGACAGACGAACATTCAGTACTTC.

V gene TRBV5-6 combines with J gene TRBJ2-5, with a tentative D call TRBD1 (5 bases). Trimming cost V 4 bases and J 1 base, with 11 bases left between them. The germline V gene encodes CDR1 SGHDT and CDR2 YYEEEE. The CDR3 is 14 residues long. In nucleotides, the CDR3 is TGTGCCAGCAGCCAACCAGACAGCCAAGAGACCCAGTACTTC. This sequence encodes CASSQPDSQETQYF.

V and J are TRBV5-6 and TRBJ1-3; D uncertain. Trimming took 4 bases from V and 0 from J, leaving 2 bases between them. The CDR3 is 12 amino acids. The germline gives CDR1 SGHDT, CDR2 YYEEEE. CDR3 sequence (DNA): TGTGCCAGCAGCCTCTCTGGAAACACCATATATTTT. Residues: CASSLSGNTIYF.

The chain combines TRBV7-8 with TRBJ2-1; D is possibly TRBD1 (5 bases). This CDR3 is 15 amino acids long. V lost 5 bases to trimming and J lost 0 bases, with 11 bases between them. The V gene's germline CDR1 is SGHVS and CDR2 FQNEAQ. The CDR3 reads CASSPLGVSYNEQFF. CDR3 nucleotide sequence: TGTGCCAGCAGCCCGTTAGGGGTCTCCTACAATGAGCAGTTCTTC.

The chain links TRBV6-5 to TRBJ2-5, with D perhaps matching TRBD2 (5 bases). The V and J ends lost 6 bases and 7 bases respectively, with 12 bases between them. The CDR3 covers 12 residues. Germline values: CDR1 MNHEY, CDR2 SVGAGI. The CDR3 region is CASRKLVGTQYF. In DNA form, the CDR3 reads TGTGCCAGCAGGAAACTAGTTGGGACCCAGTACTTC.

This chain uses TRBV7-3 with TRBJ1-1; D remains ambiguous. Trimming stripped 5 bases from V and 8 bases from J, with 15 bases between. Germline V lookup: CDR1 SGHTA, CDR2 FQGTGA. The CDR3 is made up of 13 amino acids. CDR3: CASSASLTREAFF. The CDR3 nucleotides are TGTGCCAGCAGCGCCTCCCTAACGAGGGAAGCTTTCTTT.

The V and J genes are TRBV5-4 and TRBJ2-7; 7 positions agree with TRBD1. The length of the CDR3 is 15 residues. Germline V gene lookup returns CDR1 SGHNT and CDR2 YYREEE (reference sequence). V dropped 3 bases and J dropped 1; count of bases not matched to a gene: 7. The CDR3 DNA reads TGTGCCAGCAGCTCCCTGCGGACAGGTTCCTACGAGCAGTACTTC. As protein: CASSSLRTGSYEQYF.

DNA for the CDR3: TGCGCCAGCAGCCATTTGGGCCCATCCACCGGGGAGCTGTTTTTT. Its protein product is CASSHLGPSTGELFF. The V gene is TRBV4-1, the J gene TRBJ2-2; D is ambiguous. Germline V gene sequence: CDR1 MGHRA, CDR2 YSYEKL. V lost 3 bases and J 4 bases, leaving 12 bases between the germline ends. The CDR3 totals 15 residues.